The entry below gives a single T cell receptor (beta chain) sequence along with its context. Antigen: not known. Primers: 60 Vbeta forward and 13 Jbeta reverse. TCRdb keeps only in-frame clones here, not all; method: immunoSEQ multiplex PCR. The data contain about 130,000 clones, about 74% of them singletons. Trimming took 0 bases from V and 6 from J, leaving 13 bases between them. Germline values: CDR1 SGHRS, CDR2 YFSETQ. CDR3 length: 15 amino acids. The data originate from a study of cytomegalovirus exposure and HLA in healthy donors. Whole-study context: A preliminary data release comprised around 85 million unique TCRs obtained from HLA-typed donors.

Findings and caveats of the study: Cytomegalovirus-associated status was assigned to more than 150 TCR beta chains.

The source of this sequence is a woman aged 50 to 60 in good health and CMV-seropositive. The gene calls are TRBV5-1 and TRBJ2-1; tentatively, D is TRBD2 (6 bases). The sequenced material came from PBMCs. CDR3 coding DNA: TGCGCCAGCAGCTTGGTGGGCGGGGCCCCCAATGAGCAGTTCTTC. This gives the protein CASSLVGGAPNEQFF.